This T cell receptor beta chain was recovered during a study of T cell repertoires in aging, cancer and after chemotherapy (dated by TCRdb to about 2019). Study-level background: The donors fell into six age groups ranging from 30 or younger to 70 or older, and each group had at least three individuals. Several million TCR reads were contained in the full dataset. Alongside approximately 95 healthy donors serving as a reference group, the cohort included roughly 220 cancer patients, of whom some 94 had hematological cancers and some 130 had solid cancers. Peripheral blood TCR beta repertoires from healthy donors and cancer patients were profiled to examine immunoaging and T cell reconstitution after chemotherapy. TCR repertoires from healthy donor controls were recorded over periods of several months to years and showed clear clonal overlap between repeated samplings. The full study reports these points: Significantly lower blood TCR diversity and higher clonality were observed in untreated patients with hematological or solid cancers than in age-matched healthy donors. In both cancer cohorts, median generation probability rose over the chemotherapy interval, which suggests that the repertoire was reconstituted through rebound thymic output. In healthy donors, the drop in TCR diversity with age came mainly from a loss of richness, whereas in cancer patients a loss of evenness also played a part. The authors noted that the repertoire data do not allow conclusions about immunological memory after chemotherapy.

Genomic DNA extracted from peripheral blood, rather than sorted cells or RNA, was used as the source for amplification of TCR beta rearrangements. Using a mixed TRB-A/B primer pool, multiplex touch-down PCR amplified rearranged TRB sequences covering the V, D and J segments. Illumina adapters and sample indices were attached to the amplicons in two consecutive PCR reactions using Phusion HS II polymerase. Amplicons were gel-purified using the NucleoSpin Gel and PCR Clean-up kit and were subsequently checked with Qubit and an Agilent 2100 Bioanalyzer. The libraries were sequenced on an Illumina MiSeq with 600-cycle, single-indexed, paired-end runs. From the authors' description of their analysis: MiXCR versions 2.12 and 3.0.5 were used to process the TRB sequences. Each unique CDR3 nucleotide sequence counted as one clone, and only productive sequences with at least two reads were retained. Repertoire metrics included Shannon diversity, evenness, clonality (one minus evenness), and alpha-parameterized diversity profiles from alpha 0 to 5. Generation probabilities of clones in paired pre- and post-chemotherapy samples were computed with the IGoR algorithm. The public reads were reprocessed in TCRdb via fastp at Q25 and MiXCR, keeping in-frame beta chains. Identical CDR3 proteins give one entry, which carries the most common genes and DNA. The V and J calls follow TCRdb's processing rather than the paper's. The sample records about 8,700 distinct CDR3 sequences, around 57% of which are singletons. The ten top clones hold 20% of the sample.

A remark on this clonotype: This receptor's antigen is unknown. Base qualities are not recorded, but no much larger clone differs from it by a single base.

Counted from cysteine to phenylalanine, this CDR3 has 15 amino acids. CDR3 DNA only is kept here, 45 bases in frame from base 1. Between the V and J ends, shortened by 3 bases and 5 bases respectively, the junction contains 15 bases. The germline V gene yields SGHDT for CDR1 and YYEEEE for CDR2. Sequencing was done on a sample of blood. This chain is built from TRBV5-6 and TRBJ1-5, with no reliable assignment of the D segment. This clonotype was sampled from a human donor in good health. The DNA sequence is TGTGCCAGCAGCTGGGCCCCCGGAGGTGATCAGCCCCAGCATTTT. It encodes CASSWAPGGDQPQHF.